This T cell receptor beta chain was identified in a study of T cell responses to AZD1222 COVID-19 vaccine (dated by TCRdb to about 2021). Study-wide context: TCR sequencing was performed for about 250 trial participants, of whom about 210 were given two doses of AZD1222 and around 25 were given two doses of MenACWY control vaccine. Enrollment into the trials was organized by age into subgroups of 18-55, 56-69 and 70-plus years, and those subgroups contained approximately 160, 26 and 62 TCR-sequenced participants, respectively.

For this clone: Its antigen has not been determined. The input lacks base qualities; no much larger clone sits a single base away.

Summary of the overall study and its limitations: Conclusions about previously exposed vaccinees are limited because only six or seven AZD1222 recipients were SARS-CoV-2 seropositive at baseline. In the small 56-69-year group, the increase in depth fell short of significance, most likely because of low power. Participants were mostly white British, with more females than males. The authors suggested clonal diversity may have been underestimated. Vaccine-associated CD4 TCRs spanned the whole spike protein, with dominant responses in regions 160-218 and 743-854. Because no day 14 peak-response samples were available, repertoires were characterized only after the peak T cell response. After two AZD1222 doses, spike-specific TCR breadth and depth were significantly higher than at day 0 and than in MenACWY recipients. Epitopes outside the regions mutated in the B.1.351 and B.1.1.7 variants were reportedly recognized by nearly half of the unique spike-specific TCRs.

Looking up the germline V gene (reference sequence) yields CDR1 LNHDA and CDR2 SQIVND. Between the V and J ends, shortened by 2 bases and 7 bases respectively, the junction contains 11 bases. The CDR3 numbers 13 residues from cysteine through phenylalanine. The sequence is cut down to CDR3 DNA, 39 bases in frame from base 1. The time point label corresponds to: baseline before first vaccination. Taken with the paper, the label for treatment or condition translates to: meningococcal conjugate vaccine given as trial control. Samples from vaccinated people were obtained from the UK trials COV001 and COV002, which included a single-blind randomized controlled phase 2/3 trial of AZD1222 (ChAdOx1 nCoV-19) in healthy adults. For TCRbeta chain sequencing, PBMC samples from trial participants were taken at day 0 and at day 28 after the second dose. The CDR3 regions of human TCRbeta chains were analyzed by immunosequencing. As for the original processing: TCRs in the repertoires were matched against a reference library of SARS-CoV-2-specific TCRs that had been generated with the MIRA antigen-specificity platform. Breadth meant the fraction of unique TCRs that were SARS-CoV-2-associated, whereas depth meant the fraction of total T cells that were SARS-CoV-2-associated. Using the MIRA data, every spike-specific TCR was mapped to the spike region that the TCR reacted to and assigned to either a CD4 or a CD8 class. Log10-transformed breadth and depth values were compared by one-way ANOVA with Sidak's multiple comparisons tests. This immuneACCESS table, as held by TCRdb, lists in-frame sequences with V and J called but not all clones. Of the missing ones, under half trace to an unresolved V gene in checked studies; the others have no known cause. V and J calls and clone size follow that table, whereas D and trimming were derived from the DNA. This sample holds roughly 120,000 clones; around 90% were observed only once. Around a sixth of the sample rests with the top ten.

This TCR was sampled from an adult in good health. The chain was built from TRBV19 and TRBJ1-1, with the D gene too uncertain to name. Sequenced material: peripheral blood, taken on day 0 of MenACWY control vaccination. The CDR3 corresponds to CASSIFSSGEAFF. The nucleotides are TGTGCCAGTAGTATATTCTCCAGCGGTGAAGCTTTCTTT. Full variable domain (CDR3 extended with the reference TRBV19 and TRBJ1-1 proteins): DGGITQSPKYLFRKEGQNVTLSCEQNLNHDAMYWYRQDPGQGLRLIYYSQIVNDFQKGDIAEGYSVSREKKESFPLTVTSAQKNPTAFYLCASSIFSSGEAFFGQGTRLTVV.